Shown below are 18 T cell receptor beta chains from a single sample sequenced in a study of OX40 agonist ivuxolimab in advanced cancers. Produced via immunoSEQ multiplex PCR; TCRdb's table is partial and in-frame only. Among tens of thousands of clones, approximately 90% were seen once, and the ten largest hold around 4%. This sample comprised CD4+ or CD8+ T cells sorted from blood, obtained in a trial of the OX40 agonist ivuxolimab. The source of these receptors is an adult with an advanced solid tumor such as melanoma, head and neck, liver or kidney cancer.

The chain is built from TRBV7-9 and TRBJ2-5; the D gene is possibly TRBD2 (5 bases). Trimming took off 1 base at V and 1 base at J, with 7 bases between the two ends. The CDR3 length is 14 residues. The germline CDR1 and CDR2 sequences are SEHNR and FQNEAQ (reference sequence). CDR3 nucleotide sequence: TGTGCCAGCAGCTTAGGGGGAGCCCAAGAGACCCAGTACTTC. This encodes CASSLGGAQETQYF.

The J gene is TRBJ1-5, the V gene TRBV27, with TRBD1 matching 8 bases. This CDR3 is built from 15 residues. Losses at the gene ends were 5 bases for V and 2 bases for J; bases not matched to a gene: 5. Germline V CDR1 and CDR2: MNHEY, SMNVEV (reference sequence). In DNA, the CDR3 is TGTGCCAGCAGTACCCAGGGGGCTGGCAATCAGCCCCAGCATTTT. Translation: CASSTQGAGNQPQHF.

The J gene is TRBJ1-1, the V gene TRBV4-1, with D uncertain. The germline V and J ends were trimmed by 1 base and 1 base, with 13 bases remaining between them. The CDR3 length is 16 residues. The V gene's germline CDR1 is MGHRA and CDR2 YSYEKL. The CDR3 sequence is CASSQGTVSANTEAFF. CDR3 coding DNA: TGCGCCAGCAGCCAAGGGACGGTAAGTGCGAACACTGAAGCTTTCTTT.

The CDR3 sequence: CASSQLVGGRDEQYV. For the CDR3, the DNA is TGCGCCAGCAGCCAACTTGTCGGGGGGAGAGACGAGCAGTACGTC. The gene calls are TRBV4-1 and TRBJ2-7; TRBD2 matches at 7 bases. Germline CDR1 and CDR2: MGHRA and YSYEKL. Germline trimming cut 2 bases from V and 5 bases from J; bases unmatched to any gene: 9. The CDR3 has 15 residues.

The V and J genes are TRBV4-1 and TRBJ1-2; 7 nucleotides line up with TRBD1. This CDR3 contains 14 residues. V lost 4 bases to trimming and J lost 3 bases; unmatched junction nucleotides: 5. Germline CDR1 is MGHRA and CDR2 is YSYEKL. As DNA, the CDR3 is TGCGCCAGCAGCCTCCGGGACAGTGACTATGGCTACACCTTC. Translating it yields CASSLRDSDYGYTF.

V and J are TRBV5-1 and TRBJ1-3; 7 bases map to TRBD1. The CDR3 runs 15 residues. Germline V gene sequence: CDR1 SGHRS, CDR2 YFSETQ. J gave up 4 bases and V 0 bases, and 4 bases lay outside the gene matches. For the CDR3, the DNA is TGCGCCAGCAGCTTGGACAGGGGATTGGGAAACACCATATATTTT. It specifies CASSLDRGLGNTIYF.

The J gene is TRBJ2-7, the V gene TRBV4-3, with 9 bases matching TRBD1. Trimming removed 4 bases from V and 3 bases from J; junction bases left unmatched: 4. Germline V gene data show CDR1 as LGHNA and CDR2 as YSLEER. This CDR3 is 14 amino acids long. CDR3 amino acids: CASSRGTGFYEQYF. The CDR3 DNA reads TGCGCCAGCAGCCGAGGGACAGGGTTCTACGAGCAGTACTTC.

The chain joins TRBV30 to TRBJ2-7, with D perhaps matching TRBD1 or TRBD2 (5 bases each). Per germline, CDR1 GTSNPN and CDR2 SVGIG (reference sequence). The V end lost 4 bases, the J end lost 1 base, and 26 bases lay between the germline ends. The CDR3 is 18 amino acids. In DNA, the CDR3 is TGTGCCTGGATTACTCATCGTAGGGACCTACCTCTGTCCTACGAGCAGTACTTC. Protein product: CAWITHRRDLPLSYEQYF.

This rearrangement joins TRBV7-9 to TRBJ2-7; perhaps TRBD2 as D (5 bases). This CDR3 contains 16 residues. The germline V gene encodes CDR1 SEHNR and CDR2 FQNEAQ (reference sequence). Trimming stripped 0 bases from V and 0 bases from J, with 12 bases between. CDR3 in amino acids: CASSLATAGDSYEQYF. The CDR3 region has the DNA TGTGCCAGCAGCTTAGCGACGGCCGGGGACTCCTACGAGCAGTACTTC.

The rearrangement joins TRBV19 to TRBJ1-1; TRBD1 matches at 8 bases. The CDR3 totals 14 residues. Germline loops: CDR1 LNHDA, CDR2 SQIVND (reference sequence). With 7 bases clipped from V and 4 bases from J, the junction kept 8 bases outside the gene matches. CDR3 loop: CASTGRGRVTEAFF. The DNA of the CDR3 is TGTGCCAGTACGGGCAGGGGGCGCGTCACTGAAGCTTTCTTT.

The chain carries TRBV4-2 and TRBJ1-4; 7 bases fit TRBD1. Germline V gene sequence: CDR1 LGHNA, CDR2 YNFKEQ. This CDR3 spans 15 amino acids. The V segment lost 0 bases and the J segment 8 bases; nucleotides outside the gene matches: 6. CDR3 in amino acids: CASSQDLQGVEKLFF. CDR3 sequence (DNA): TGTGCCAGCAGCCAAGATCTCCAGGGGGTGGAAAAACTGTTTTTT.

The chain is built from TRBV14 and TRBJ2-3; 11 bases map to TRBD2. The germline gives CDR1 SGHDN, CDR2 FVKESK. The CDR3 contains 15 residues. J lost 4 bases, V lost 6 bases, and 6 bases had no gene match. The CDR3 DNA reads as TGTGCCAGCAGTTCACTAGCGGGAGTAGCAGATACGCAGTATTTT. Translated, it gives CASSSLAGVADTQYF.

The rearrangement joins TRBV27 to TRBJ2-1; D possibly corresponds to TRBD1 (7 bases). From germline, CDR1 is MNHEY and CDR2 SMNVEV (reference sequence). Trimming removed 3 bases at V and 6 bases at J, with 12 bases between. There are 14 residues in the CDR3. The CDR3 reads CASSLSGGGNEQFF. The CDR3 DNA follows: TGTGCCAGCAGTTTGTCAGGGGGAGGCAATGAGCAGTTCTTC.

This chain uses TRBV27 with TRBJ2-7, with D maybe TRBD1 (5 bases). CDR1 is MNHEY and CDR2 is SMNVEV in the germline V gene (reference sequence). The CDR3 totals 14 residues. Trimming stripped 2 bases from V and 2 bases from J, with 10 bases between. CDR3 in DNA: TGTGCCAGCAGTTTAGCAGGGCCTCCCTACGAGCAGTACGTC. It specifies CASSLAGPPYEQYV.

This sequence joins TRBV6-1 and TRBJ1-2; D not resolved. Germline CDR1 is MNHNS and CDR2 is SASEGT. The CDR3 is 15 amino acids. Trimming cost V 2 bases and J 7 bases, with 17 bases left between them. In nucleotides, the CDR3 is TGTGCCAGCAGTGAATACGGAGCTCTTTCTAGTGGCTACACCTTC. It yields the protein CASSEYGALSSGYTF.

CDR3 nucleotide sequence: TGTGCCAGCTCACCACCGGTCGAGGACGGCTACACCTTC. Amino acids: CASSPPVEDGYTF. The chain links TRBV18 to TRBJ1-2; no reliable D call. Germline values: CDR1 KGHSH, CDR2 LQKENI. V was cut by 0 bases and J by 8 bases, with 10 bases left in between. The CDR3 consists of 13 residues. The full variable domain, in which reference TRBV18 and TRBJ1-2 provide the parts outside the CDR3, is NAGVMQNPRHLVRRRGQEARLRCSPMKGHSHVYWYRQLPEEGLKFMVYLQKENIIDESGMPKERFSAEFPKEGPSILRIQQVVRGDSAAYFCASSPPVEDGYTFGSGTRLTVV.

The rearrangement joins TRBV13 to TRBJ2-1; TRBD2 matches at 11 bases. Germline CDR1 and CDR2: PRHDT and FYEKMQ (reference sequence). Trimming cost V 4 bases and J 0 bases; bases outside gene matches: 5. The CDR3 length is 17 residues. The CDR3 DNA is TGTGCCAGCAGCTCCTTAGCGGGGGGGATCTCCTACAATGAGCAGTTCTTC. Translating it yields CASSSLAGGISYNEQFF.

The gene calls are TRBV5-1 and TRBJ2-2, with D possibly TRBD2 on 6 matching bases. V was clipped by 1 base and J by 1 base, with 11 bases between them. The germline V gene has CDR1 SGHRS and CDR2 YFSETQ. The CDR3 contains 16 residues. This CDR3 is CASSLFGSGNTGELFF. CDR3 nucleotides: TGCGCCAGCAGCTTGTTCGGTAGCGGGAACACCGGGGAGCTGTTTTTT.